This T cell receptor (beta chain) was observed in a study of blood T cell repertoires in COVID-19. Study in general: Sample material is recorded as cDNA or gDNA derived from T cells, B-cell-depleted T cells, or PBMCs.

Trimming shortened V by 4 bases and J by 6 bases, and 16 bases separated the two germline ends. This CDR3 spans 14 amino acids. The germline V gene has CDR1 SGHRS and CDR2 YFSETQ. The authors' processing: Estimation of nucleated cell counts was performed using reference gene primer amplification. Data came from immunoSEQ multiplex PCR; TCRdb stores just in-frame clones and leaves some out. From that table come the V and J calls and clone size; the DNA was used to work out D and trimming. The table has about 150,000 clones, roughly 78% seen once. The table lists this clone with a few counts. The genes are TRBV5-1 and TRBJ1-1; D is unclear. Sequenced: peripheral blood. This sequence originates from a man older than 75 with acute or convalescent COVID-19. The CDR3 nucleotides are TGCGCCAGCAGCCCCTTTGGCCGGGAGGCTGAAGCTTTCTTT. This encodes CASSPFGREAEAFF.